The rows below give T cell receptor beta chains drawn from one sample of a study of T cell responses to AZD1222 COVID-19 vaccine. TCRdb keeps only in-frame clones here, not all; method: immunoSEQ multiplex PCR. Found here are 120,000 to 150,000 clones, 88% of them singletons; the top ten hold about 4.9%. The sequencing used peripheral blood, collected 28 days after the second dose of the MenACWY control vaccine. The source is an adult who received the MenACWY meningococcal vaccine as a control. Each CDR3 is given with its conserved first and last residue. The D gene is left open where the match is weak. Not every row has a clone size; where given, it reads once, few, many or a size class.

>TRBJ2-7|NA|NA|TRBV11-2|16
TGTGCCAGCAGCTTAGTAGGGGGGGTGGTACCTTACGAGCAGTACTTC
CASSLVGGVVPYEQYF
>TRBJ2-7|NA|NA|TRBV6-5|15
TGTGCCAGCAGTTACTCGTCACCGACTGCCTACGAGCAGTACTTC
CASSYSSPTAYEQYF
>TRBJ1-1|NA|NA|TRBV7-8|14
TGTGCCAGCAGCTTAGTAGGGGCGGTAGATGAAGCTTTCTTT
CASSLVGAVDEAFF
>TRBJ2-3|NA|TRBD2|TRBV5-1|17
TGCGCCAGCAGCCCTCAGACTAGCGGCGCTAGCACAGATACGCAGTATTTT
CASSPQTSGASTDTQYF
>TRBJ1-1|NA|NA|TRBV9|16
TGTGCCAGCACAGGACTCCCTAACGTTGGGAACACTGAAGCTTTCTTT
CASTGLPNVGNTEAFF
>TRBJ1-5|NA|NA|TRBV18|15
TGTGCCAGCTCACCGAACCGAGGGGGCAATCAGCCCCAGCATTTT
CASSPNRGGNQPQHF
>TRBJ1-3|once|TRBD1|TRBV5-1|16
TGCGCCAGCAGCTTGGTGGGACAGGGACCTGGAAACACCATATATTTT
CASSLVGQGPGNTIYF
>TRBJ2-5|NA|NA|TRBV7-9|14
TGTGCCAGCAGCTTATTAACGGGTGGAGAGACCCAGTACTTC
CASSLLTGGETQYF
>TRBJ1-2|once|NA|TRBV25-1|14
TGTGCCAGCAGTGAAAATCAGTTAGGTCATGGCTACACCTTC
CASSENQLGHGYTF
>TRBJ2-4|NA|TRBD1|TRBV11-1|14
TGTGCCAGCAGCTCACGACAGGGGTCAAACATTCAGTACTTC
CASSSRQGSNIQYF
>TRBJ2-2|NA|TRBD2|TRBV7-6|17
TGTGCCAGCAGCTCCACTAGCGGGATAAGGAACACCGGGGAGCTGTTTTTT
CASSSTSGIRNTGELFF
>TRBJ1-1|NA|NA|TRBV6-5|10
TGTGCCACCGGGACAAGTGAAGCTTTCTTT
CATGTSEAFF
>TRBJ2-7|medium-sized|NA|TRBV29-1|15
TGCAGCGTTGAAAAGCAGGGGCGTCCTCCCGGAGAGCAGTACTTC
CSVEKQGRPPGEQYF
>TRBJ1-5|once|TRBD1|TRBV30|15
TGTGCCTGGAGTAGACAGGGACTAGGGAATCAGCCCCAGCATTTT
CAWSRQGLGNQPQHF
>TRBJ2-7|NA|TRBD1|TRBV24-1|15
TGTGCCACCAGTGATCCTGGACAGGGATTTTACGAGCAGTACTTC
CATSDPGQGFYEQYF
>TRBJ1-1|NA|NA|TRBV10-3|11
TGTGCCATCAGTGAGTCCACTGAAGCTTTCTTT
CAISESTEAFF
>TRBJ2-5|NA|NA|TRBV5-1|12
TGCGCCAGCAGCTTGGGTCAGGAGACCCAGTACTTC
CASSLGQETQYF
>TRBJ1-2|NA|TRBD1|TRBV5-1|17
TGCGCCAGCAGCCCATTATCCGGGACAGGACAGGTATATGGCTACACCTTC
CASSPLSGTGQVYGYTF
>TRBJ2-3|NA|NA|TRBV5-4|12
TGTGCCAGCAGCCGTTACACAGATACGCAGTATTTT
CASSRYTDTQYF
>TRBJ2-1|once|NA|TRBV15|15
TGTGCCACCAGCAGAATGGGGACCTCCGCGAATGAGCAGTTCTTC
CATSRMGTSANEQFF
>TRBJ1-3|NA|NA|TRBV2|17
TGTGCCAGCAACCAGACTCCGGGACGCAACTCTGGAAACACCATATATTTT
CASNQTPGRNSGNTIYF
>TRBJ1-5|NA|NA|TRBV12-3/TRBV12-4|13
TGTGCCAGCACCTCGGACAGTCTTCAGCCCCAGCATTTT
CASTSDSLQPQHF
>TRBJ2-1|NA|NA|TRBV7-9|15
TGTGCCAGCAGCTTAGGGGTTGGACTCCTCGATGAGCAGTTCTTC
CASSLGVGLLDEQFF
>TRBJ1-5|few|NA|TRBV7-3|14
TGTGCCAGCAGCTTAGGGGGCCGGAATCAGCCCCAGCATTTT
CASSLGGRNQPQHF
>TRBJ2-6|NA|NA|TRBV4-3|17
TGCGCCAGCAGCCAAGCCATGGGGGGCTCTGGGGCCAACGTCCTGACTTTC
CASSQAMGGSGANVLTF
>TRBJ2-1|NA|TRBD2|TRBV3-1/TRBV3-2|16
TGTGCCAGCAGCGTTAGCGGGAGGACCTCCTACAATGAGCAGTTCTTC
CASSVSGRTSYNEQFF
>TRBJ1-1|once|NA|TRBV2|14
TGTGCCAGCAGCGAACAGGTTATGGGCACTGAAGCTTTCTTT
CASSEQVMGTEAFF
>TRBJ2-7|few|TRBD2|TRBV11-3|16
TGTGCCAGCAGTGTAAGGGCAGCGGGAGTAGGATACGAGCAGTACTTC
CASSVRAAGVGYEQYF
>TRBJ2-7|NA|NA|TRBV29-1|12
TGCAGCGTTGAAGTCAGTACCTACGAGCAGTACTTC
CSVEVSTYEQYF
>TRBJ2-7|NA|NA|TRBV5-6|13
TGTGCCAGCAGCTTGATGAGGGGCTACGAGCAGTACTTC
CASSLMRGYEQYF
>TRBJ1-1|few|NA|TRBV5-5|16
TGTGCCAGCAGCTTCTTAGGGGGGGCGGTAGGGACTGAAGCTTTCTTT
CASSFLGGAVGTEAFF
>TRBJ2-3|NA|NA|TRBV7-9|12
TGTGCCAGCAGCGGCGACACAGATACGCAGTATTTT
CASSGDTDTQYF
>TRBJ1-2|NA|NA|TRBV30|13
TGTGCCTGGAGTAGGTCGGTTAACTATGGCTACACCTTC
CAWSRSVNYGYTF
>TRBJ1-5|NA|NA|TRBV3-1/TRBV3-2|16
TGTGCCAGCAGCCAGGCCCCGGGACTTCTTAATCAGCCCCAGCATTTT
CASSQAPGLLNQPQHF
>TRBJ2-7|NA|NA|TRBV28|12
TGTGCCAGCAGTTCAGTTGCCTACGAGCAGTACTTC
CASSSVAYEQYF
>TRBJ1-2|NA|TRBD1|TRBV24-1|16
TGTGCCACCAGTGATAGGACAGGGGGCCGCAACTATGGCTACACCTTC
CATSDRTGGRNYGYTF
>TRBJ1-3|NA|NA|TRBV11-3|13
TGTGCCAGCAGCGCGGACAGCGGAAACACCATATATTTT
CASSADSGNTIYF
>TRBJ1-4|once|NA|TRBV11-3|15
TGTGCCAGCAGGTTACACCGGGACCCGAATGAAAAACTGTTTTTT
CASRLHRDPNEKLFF
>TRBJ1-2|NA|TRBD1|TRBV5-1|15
TGCGCCAGCAGCTTGAACCGACAGGGGTTCTATGGCTACACCTTC
CASSLNRQGFYGYTF
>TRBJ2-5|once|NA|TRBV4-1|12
TGCGCCAGCAGCCAAGCACGGGAGACCCAGTACTTC
CASSQARETQYF
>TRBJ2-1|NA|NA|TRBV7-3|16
TGTGCCAGCAGCCGAAGTGGAGGACAAGGTAACAATGAGCAGTTCTTC
CASSRSGGQGNNEQFF